This T cell receptor beta chain originates from a study of OX40 agonist ivuxolimab in advanced cancers. Overall study context: Intravenous ivuxolimab was administered to patients every 2 weeks at 0.01 to 10 mg/kg. Cohort: 80% to 85% men, mean age around 60, aged roughly 20 to 79.

General study points: Some nonresponders likewise displayed low normalized T-cell clonal expansion.

Method: immunoSEQ multiplex PCR; TCRdb's copy keeps in-frame clones and lacks some. The table includes 87,000 or so clones, roughly 89% detected once. This CDR3 comprises 16 residues. The V end lost 0 bases, the J end lost 0 bases, and 10 bases lay between the germline ends. From germline, CDR1 is SGHRS and CDR2 YFSETQ. Enrollment shut out patients with autoimmune disease history or systemic immunosuppression. Note on this clone: Its antigen remains unidentified.

The chain couples TRBV5-1 to TRBJ1-3; D remains ambiguous. The sample consisted of CD4+ or CD8+ T cells sorted from blood, taken in a trial of the OX40 agonist ivuxolimab. This receptor was taken from an adult with an advanced solid tumor such as melanoma, head and neck, liver or kidney cancer. CDR3 region: CASSLGGSSSGNTIYF. The CDR3 DNA reads TGCGCCAGCAGCTTGGGGGGTTCCAGCTCTGGAAACACCATATATTTT.